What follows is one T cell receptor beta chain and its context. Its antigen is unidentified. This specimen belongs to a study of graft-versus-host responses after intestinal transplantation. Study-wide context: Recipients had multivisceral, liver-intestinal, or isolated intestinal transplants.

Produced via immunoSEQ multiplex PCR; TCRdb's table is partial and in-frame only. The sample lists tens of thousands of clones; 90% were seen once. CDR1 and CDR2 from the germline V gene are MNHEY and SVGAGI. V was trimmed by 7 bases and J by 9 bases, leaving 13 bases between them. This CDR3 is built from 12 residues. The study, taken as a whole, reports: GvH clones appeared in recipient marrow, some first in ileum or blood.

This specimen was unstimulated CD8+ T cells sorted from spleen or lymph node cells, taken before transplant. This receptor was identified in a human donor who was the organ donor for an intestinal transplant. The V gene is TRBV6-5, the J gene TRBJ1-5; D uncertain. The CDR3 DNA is TGTGCCAGCAAAGCATCGGCAGGGCCCCAGCATTTT. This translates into CASKASAGPQHF.